This TCR beta chain was documented in a study of blood T cells in healthy people across ages. Combining a sample-barcoded 5' primer with a J-beta primer mix, a second PCR ran for about 6 to 12 cycles. TCRdb analysed the 5' RACE reads with MiXCR anew, one entry per CDR3 protein. Among about 1.5 million distinct CDR3 sequences listed, about 42% were seen once. This clonotype was counted a few times. Its target is not known. General observations from the study: Higher diversity and more naive CD4+ cells were features of long-lived donors, compared to aged donors.

Trimming shortened V by 7 bases and J by 2 bases, and 9 bases separated the two germline ends. The CDR3 covers 13 residues. This receptor was identified in a young woman in good health. Sequenced material: blood. The chain recombines TRBV12-3 or TRBV12-4 with TRBJ2-1; D is uncertain. CDR3 sequence reads: CASIRIPYNEQFF. CDR3 DNA: TGTGCCAGCATACGGATCCCCTACAATGAGCAGTTCTTC.